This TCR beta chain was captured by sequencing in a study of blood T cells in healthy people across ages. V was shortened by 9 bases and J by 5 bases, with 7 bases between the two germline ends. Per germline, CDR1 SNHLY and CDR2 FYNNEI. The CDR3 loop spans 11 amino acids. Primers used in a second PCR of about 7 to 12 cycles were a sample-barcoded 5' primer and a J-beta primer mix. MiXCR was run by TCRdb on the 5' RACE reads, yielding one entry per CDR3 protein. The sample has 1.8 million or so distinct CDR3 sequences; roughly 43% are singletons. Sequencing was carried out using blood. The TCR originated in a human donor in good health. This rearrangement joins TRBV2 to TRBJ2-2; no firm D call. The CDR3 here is CASTWTGELFF. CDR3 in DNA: TGTGCCAGTACTTGGACCGGGGAGCTGTTTTTT.